What follows is one TCR beta chain and its context. The sample comes from a study of control samples from healthy donors and cancer patients. The protocol was immunoSEQ multiplex PCR, while the TCRdb copy is restricted to in-frame clones and leaves out a portion. The sample contains some 120,000 clones, around 93% of which appear only once. The CDR3 is made up of 14 amino acids. Germline values: CDR1 SEHNR, CDR2 FQNEAQ (reference sequence). The V gene end was trimmed by 6 bases and the J gene end by 2 bases; junction bases not matched to a gene: 3. Sequences were obtained from blood. The receptor was isolated from a man aged 18-30 years in good health. The chain has TRBV7-9 and TRBJ1-4; 7 nucleotides align to TRBD1. CDR3 in amino acids: CASSTGATNEKLFF. DNA of the CDR3: TGTGCCAGCAGTACAGGGGCCACTAATGAAAAACTGTTTTTT.